The rows below give T cell receptor beta chains drawn from one sample of a study of cytomegalovirus exposure and HLA in healthy donors. Assay: immunoSEQ multiplex PCR; the TCRdb copy retains only in-frame clones and omits some. The sample lists about 150,000 clones, approximately 72% occurring once. Sequenced: PBMCs. The receptors originated from a man aged 18 to 30 in good health and CMV-seronegative. Each CDR3 is given with its conserved first and last residue. Fields, in order: clone size, D gene, J gene, V gene, CDR3 DNA, CDR3 protein. A D gene is named only where the DNA matches it firmly. Only some rows state a clone size, as once, few, many or a class for expanded clones.

. | . | TRBJ2-7 | TRBV19 | TGTGCCAGTAGTATTTTCGTGGGGATAGCGGCATACGAGCAGTACTTC | CASSIFVGIAAYEQYF
once | . | TRBJ1-4 | TRBV18 | TGTGCCAGCTCAACCGGGACAAGCCCAGGAAAACTGTTTTTT | CASSTGTSPGKLFF
. | TRBD1 | TRBJ1-5 | TRBV27 | TGTGCCAGCAGGACAGGGGCTCAGCCCCAGCATTTT | CASRTGAQPQHF
. | . | TRBJ1-1 | TRBV15 | TGTGCCACCAGCAGGAGGTCTGGGGGCGCAACTGAAGCTTTCTTT | CATSRRSGGATEAFF
. | TRBD2 | TRBJ2-1 | TRBV5-1 | TGCGCCAGCAGCCACGGGACTAGCGAATACAATGAGCAGTTCTTC | CASSHGTSEYNEQFF
once | TRBD2 | TRBJ2-3 | TRBV4-3 | TGCGCCAGCAGCCAAGAAAGGACTAGCCCAGATACGCAGTATTTT | CASSQERTSPDTQYF
once | TRBD2 | TRBJ2-3 | TRBV12-5 | TGTGCTAGTGGCGAATTGACTAGCGGGGGGTACACAGATACGCAGTATTTT | CASGELTSGGYTDTQYF
once | . | TRBJ2-3 | TRBV7-8 | TGTGCCAGCAGCTTAACCTGGCAGAATACGCAGTATTTT | CASSLTWQNTQYF
. | . | TRBJ2-7 | TRBV7-7 | TGTGCTAGCAGCTTGAGAGGCGGTTACGAGCAGTACTTC | CASSLRGGYEQYF
once | TRBD1 | TRBJ1-6 | TRBV6-1 | TGTGCCAGCAGTGAAGCGCTTGGGACAGCAAATTCACCCCTCCACTTT | CASSEALGTANSPLHF
. | TRBD2 | TRBJ2-7 | TRBV11-2 | TGTGCCAGCAGCTTAGTTGTAGCGGGGGGGAGGGCCTACGAGCAGTACTTC | CASSLVVAGGRAYEQYF
. | TRBD1 | TRBJ2-2 | TRBV29-1 | TGCAGCGTTGCCGGACAGGGAGCCGGGGAGCTGTTTTTT | CSVAGQGAGELFF
once | . | TRBJ1-1 | TRBV5-1 | TGCGCCAGCAGCCAGCGGACAGCCACTGAAGCTTTCTTT | CASSQRTATEAFF
once | . | TRBJ2-3 | TRBV18 | TGTGCCAGCTCACCCCTTGGAGCAGATACGCAGTATTTT | CASSPLGADTQYF
. | . | TRBJ1-5 | TRBV5-1 | TGCGCCAGCAGCTTGGGAGGTAGCAATCAGCCCCAGCATTTT | CASSLGGSNQPQHF
once | TRBD1 | TRBJ2-2 | TRBV19 | TGTGCCAGTAGACCCTCAGGGGGCAGGGTCTCCACCGGGGAGCTGTTTTTT | CASRPSGGRVSTGELFF